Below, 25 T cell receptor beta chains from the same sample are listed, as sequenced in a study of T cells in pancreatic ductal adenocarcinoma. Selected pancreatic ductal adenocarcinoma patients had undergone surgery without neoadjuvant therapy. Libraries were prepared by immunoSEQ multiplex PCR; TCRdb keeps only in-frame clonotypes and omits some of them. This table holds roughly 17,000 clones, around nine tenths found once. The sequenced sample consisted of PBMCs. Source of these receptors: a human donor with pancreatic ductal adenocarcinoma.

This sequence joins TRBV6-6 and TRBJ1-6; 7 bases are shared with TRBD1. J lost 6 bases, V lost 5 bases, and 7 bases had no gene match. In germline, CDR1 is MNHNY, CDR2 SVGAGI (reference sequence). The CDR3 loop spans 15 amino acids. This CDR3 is CASSAGQWVNSPLHF. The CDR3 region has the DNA TGTGCCAGCAGTGCGGGACAGTGGGTTAATTCACCCCTCCACTTT.

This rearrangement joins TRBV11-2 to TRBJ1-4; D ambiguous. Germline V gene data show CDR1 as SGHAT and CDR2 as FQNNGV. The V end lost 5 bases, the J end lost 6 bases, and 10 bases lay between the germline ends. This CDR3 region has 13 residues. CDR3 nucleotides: TGTGCCAGCAGCCGGGAGAGGGATGAAAAACTGTTTTTT. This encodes CASSRERDEKLFF.

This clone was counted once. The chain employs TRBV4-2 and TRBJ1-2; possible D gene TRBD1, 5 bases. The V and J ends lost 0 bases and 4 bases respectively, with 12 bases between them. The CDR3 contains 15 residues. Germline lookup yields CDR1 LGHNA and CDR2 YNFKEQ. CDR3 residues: CASSQEFSQGYGYTF. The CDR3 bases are TGTGCCAGCAGCCAAGAATTTTCTCAGGGCTATGGCTACACCTTC.

The DNA for the CDR3 is TGCAGCGTCCCGGGAGTCAGCTCCTACGAGCAGTACTTC. Amino acids: CSVPGVSSYEQYF. V gene TRBV29-1 combines with J gene TRBJ2-7, with TRBD2 as a possible D gene (6 bases). From germline, CDR1 is SQVTM and CDR2 ANQGSEA. V lost 6 bases to trimming and J lost 0 bases, with 12 bases between them. CDR3 length equals 13 residues.

CDR3 bases: TGTGCCAGCAGCTGGGCCCAAGAGGGCTATGGCTACACCTTC. Its protein is CASSWAQEGYGYTF. The V and J genes are TRBV5-4 and TRBJ1-2; D ambiguous. Trimming removed 3 bases at V and 4 bases at J, with 13 bases between. Looked up from germline, CDR1 is SGHNT and CDR2 is YYREEE (reference sequence). The CDR3 loop spans 14 amino acids.

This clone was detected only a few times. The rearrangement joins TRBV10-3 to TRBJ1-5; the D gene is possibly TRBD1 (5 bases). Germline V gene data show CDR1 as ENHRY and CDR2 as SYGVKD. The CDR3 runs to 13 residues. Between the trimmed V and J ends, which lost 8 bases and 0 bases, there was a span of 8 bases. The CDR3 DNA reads TGTGCCATCGGGACTGATAGCAATCAGCCCCAGCATTTT. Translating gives CAIGTDSNQPQHF.

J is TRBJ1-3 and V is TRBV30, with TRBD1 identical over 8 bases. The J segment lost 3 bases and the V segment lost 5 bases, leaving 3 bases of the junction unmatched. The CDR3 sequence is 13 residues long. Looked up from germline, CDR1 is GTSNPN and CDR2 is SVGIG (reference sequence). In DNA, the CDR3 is TGTGCCTGGTCGACAGGGGATGGAAACACCATATATTTT. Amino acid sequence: CAWSTGDGNTIYF.

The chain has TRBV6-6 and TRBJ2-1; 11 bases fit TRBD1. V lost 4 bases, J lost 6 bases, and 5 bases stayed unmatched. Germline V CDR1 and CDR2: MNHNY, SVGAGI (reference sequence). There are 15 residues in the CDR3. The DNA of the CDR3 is TGTGCCAGCAGTTGGGGACAGGGGGATGTCAATGAGCAGTTCTTC. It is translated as CASSWGQGDVNEQFF.

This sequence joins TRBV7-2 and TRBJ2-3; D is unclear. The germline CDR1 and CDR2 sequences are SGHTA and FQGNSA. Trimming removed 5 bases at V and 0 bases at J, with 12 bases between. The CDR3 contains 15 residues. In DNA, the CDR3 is TGTGCCAGCAGCCGGCGGCGGCCTAGCACAGATACGCAGTATTTT. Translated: CASSRRRPSTDTQYF.

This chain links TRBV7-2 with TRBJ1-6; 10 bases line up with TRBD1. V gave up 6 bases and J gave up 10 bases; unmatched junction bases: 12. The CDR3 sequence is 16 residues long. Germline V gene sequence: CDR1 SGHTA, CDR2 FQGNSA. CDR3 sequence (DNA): TGTGCCAGCAGGACAGGGGGCGCGAGCATTGGCTCACCCCTCCACTTT. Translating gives CASRTGGASIGSPLHF.

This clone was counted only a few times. CDR3 sequence (DNA): TGTGCCATTTCCCAAGGAAACACCATATATTTT. Protein: CAISQGNTIYF. The genes are TRBV19 and TRBJ1-3, with no clear D. The germline V gene encodes CDR1 LNHDA and CDR2 SQIVND (reference sequence). This CDR3 has 11 amino acids. V lost 10 bases and J 4 bases, leaving 8 bases between the germline ends.

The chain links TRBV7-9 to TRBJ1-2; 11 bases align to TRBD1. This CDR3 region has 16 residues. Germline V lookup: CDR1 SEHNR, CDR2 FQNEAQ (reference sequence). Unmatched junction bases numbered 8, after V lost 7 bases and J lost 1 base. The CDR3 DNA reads TGTGCCAGCACCTTGGCAGGGACAGGGGGTAACTATGGCTACACCTTC. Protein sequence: CASTLAGTGGNYGYTF. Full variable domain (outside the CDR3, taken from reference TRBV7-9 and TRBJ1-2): DTGVSQNPRHKITKRGQNVTFRCDPISEHNRLYWYRQTLGQGPEFLTYFQNEAQLEKSRLLSDRFSAERPKGSFSTLEIQRTEQGDSAMYLCASTLAGTGGNYGYTFGSGTRLTVV.

This CDR3 is CASSFQGGDTEAFF. In DNA form, the CDR3 reads TGTGCCAGCAGCTTCCAGGGGGGTGACACTGAAGCTTTCTTT. The chain combines TRBV5-4 with TRBJ1-1; 7 bases match TRBD1. The CDR3 contains 14 residues. J lost 3 bases, V lost 2 bases, and 4 bases had no gene match. Germline CDR1 and CDR2: SGHNT and YYREEE (reference sequence).

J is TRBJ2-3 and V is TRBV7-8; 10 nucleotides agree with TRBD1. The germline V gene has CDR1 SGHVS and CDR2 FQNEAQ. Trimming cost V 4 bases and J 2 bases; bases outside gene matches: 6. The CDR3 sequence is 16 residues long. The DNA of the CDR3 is TGTGCCAGCAGCTCTACCGGGACAGGGGTCACAGATACGCAGTATTTT. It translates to CASSSTGTGVTDTQYF.

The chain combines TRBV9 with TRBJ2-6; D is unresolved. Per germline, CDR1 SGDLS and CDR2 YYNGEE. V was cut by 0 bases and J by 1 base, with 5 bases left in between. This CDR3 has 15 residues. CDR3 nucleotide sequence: TGTGCCAGCAGCGTAGCATTGTCTGGGGCCAACGTCCTGACTTTC. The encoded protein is CASSVALSGANVLTF.

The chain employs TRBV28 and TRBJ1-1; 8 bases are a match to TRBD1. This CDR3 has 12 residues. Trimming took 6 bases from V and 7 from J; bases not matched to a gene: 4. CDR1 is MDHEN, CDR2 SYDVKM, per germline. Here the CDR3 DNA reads TGTGCCAGCAGCGCACAGGGGGTTGAAGCTTTCTTT. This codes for CASSAQGVEAFF.

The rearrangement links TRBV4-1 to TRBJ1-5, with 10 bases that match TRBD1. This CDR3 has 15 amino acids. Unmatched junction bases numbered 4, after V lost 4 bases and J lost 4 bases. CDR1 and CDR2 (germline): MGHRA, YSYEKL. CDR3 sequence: CASSLGQGGNQPQHF. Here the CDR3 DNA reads TGCGCCAGCAGCCTAGGACAGGGGGGAAATCAGCCCCAGCATTTT.

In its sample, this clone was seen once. This chain's CDR3 is CAISELIPNYNEQFF. DNA of the CDR3: TGTGCCATCAGCGAACTTATCCCCAACTACAATGAGCAGTTCTTC. The rearrangement uses TRBV10-3 and TRBJ2-1; no clear D gene. Germline V lookup: CDR1 ENHRY, CDR2 SYGVKD. The CDR3 length is 15 residues. The V gene lost 6 bases and the J gene lost 3 bases, with 15 bases spanning the gap.

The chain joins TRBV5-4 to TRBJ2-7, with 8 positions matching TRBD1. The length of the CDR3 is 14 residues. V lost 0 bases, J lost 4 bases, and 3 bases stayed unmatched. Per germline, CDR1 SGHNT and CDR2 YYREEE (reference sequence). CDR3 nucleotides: TGTGCCAGCAGCTTGGGACAGGGGAGGTACGAGCAGTACTTC. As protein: CASSLGQGRYEQYF.

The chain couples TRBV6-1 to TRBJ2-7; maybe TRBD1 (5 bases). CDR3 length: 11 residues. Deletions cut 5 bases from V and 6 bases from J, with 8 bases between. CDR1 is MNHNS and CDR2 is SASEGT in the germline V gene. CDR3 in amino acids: CASSLRVEQYF. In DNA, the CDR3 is TGTGCCAGCAGTCTCAGGGTCGAGCAGTACTTC.

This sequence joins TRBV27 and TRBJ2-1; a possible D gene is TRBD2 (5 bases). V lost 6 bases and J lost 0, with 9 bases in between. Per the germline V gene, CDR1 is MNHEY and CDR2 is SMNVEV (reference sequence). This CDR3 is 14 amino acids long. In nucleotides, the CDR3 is TGTGCCAGCAGGGAGGTCAGCTCCTACAATGAGCAGTTCTTC. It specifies CASREVSSYNEQFF.

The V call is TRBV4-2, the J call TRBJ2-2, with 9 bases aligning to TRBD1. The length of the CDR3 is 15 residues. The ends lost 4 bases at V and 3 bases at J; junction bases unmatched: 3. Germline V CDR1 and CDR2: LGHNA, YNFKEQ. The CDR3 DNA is TGTGCCAGCAGCCGGACAGGGGCGGACACCGGGGAGCTGTTTTTT. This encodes CASSRTGADTGELFF.

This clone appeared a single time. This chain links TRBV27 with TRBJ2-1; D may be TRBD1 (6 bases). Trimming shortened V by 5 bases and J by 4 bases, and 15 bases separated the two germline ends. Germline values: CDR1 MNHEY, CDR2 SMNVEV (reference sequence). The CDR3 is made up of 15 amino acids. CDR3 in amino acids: CASSRTGSGYNEQFF. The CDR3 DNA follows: TGTGCCAGCAGTCGTACAGGGTCAGGTTACAATGAGCAGTTCTTC.

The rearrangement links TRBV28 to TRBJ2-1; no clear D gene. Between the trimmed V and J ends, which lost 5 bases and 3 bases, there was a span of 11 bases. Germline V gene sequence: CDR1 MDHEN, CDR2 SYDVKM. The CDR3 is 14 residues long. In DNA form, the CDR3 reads TGTGCCAGCAGTCCGCCGACACACTACAATGAGCAGTTCTTC. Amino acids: CASSPPTHYNEQFF.

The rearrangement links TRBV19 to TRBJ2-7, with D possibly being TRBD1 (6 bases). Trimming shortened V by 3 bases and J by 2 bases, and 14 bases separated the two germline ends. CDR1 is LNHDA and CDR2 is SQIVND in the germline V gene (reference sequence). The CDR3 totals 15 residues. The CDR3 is CASSISQGQTYEQYF. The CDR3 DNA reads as TGTGCCAGTAGTATTTCCCAAGGACAGACCTACGAGCAGTACTTC. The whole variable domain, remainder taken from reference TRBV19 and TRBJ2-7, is DGGITQSPKYLFRKEGQNVTLSCEQNLNHDAMYWYRQDPGQGLRLIYYSQIVNDFQKGDIAEGYSVSREKKESFPLTVTSAQKNPTAFYLCASSISQGQTYEQYFGPGTRLTVT.